A single sample is the source of the 2 T cell receptor beta chains below, sequenced in a study of regulatory T cells in long-lasting Graves disease. Stated time point: newly diagnosed GD, antithyroid drugs for less than 3 months. From RNA extracted from PBMCs, the TCR library was made. Libraries of TCR beta came from iRepertoire HTBI primers plus Arm-PCR of CDR3 regions. TCRdb processed the multiplex PCR reads anew with MiXCR; each CDR3 protein has one entry. This table has 350,000 to 400,000 distinct CDR3 sequences, around a sixth appearing once. The specimen was peripheral blood mononuclear cells (PBMCs), collected at new diagnosis, from a patient treated with antithyroid drugs. The receptors originated from a female donor with Graves disease.

A few counts support this clonotype. The V and J genes are TRBV7-2 and TRBJ2-5; a possible D gene is TRBD1 (5 bases). This CDR3 comprises 13 residues. Germline assignment: CDR1 SGHTA and CDR2 FQGNSA. V was shortened by 5 bases and J by 7 bases, with 14 bases between the two germline ends. As DNA, the CDR3 is TGTGCCAGCAGCCGGACAACGCCCGGGACCCAGTACTTC. This codes for CASSRTTPGTQYF. Full variable domain (rest looked up from reference TRBV7-2 and TRBJ2-5): GAGVSQSPSNKVTEKGKDVELRCDPISGHTALYWYRQSLGQGLEFLIYFQGNSAPDKSGLPSDRFSAERTGGSVSTLTIQRTQQEDSAVYLCASSRTTPGTQYFGPGTRLLVL.

This clonotype appeared a few times. The V gene is TRBV6-1, the J gene TRBJ2-6, with 9 bases aligning to TRBD1. V shed 2 bases, J shed 0 bases, and the junction held 5 bases outside the gene matches. Per the germline V gene, CDR1 is MNHNS and CDR2 is SASEGT. This CDR3 spans 18 amino acids. CDR3 loop: CASSERTGANSGANVLTF. The DNA of the CDR3 is TGTGCCAGCAGTGAAAGGACAGGGGCGAACTCTGGGGCCAACGTCCTGACTTTC.